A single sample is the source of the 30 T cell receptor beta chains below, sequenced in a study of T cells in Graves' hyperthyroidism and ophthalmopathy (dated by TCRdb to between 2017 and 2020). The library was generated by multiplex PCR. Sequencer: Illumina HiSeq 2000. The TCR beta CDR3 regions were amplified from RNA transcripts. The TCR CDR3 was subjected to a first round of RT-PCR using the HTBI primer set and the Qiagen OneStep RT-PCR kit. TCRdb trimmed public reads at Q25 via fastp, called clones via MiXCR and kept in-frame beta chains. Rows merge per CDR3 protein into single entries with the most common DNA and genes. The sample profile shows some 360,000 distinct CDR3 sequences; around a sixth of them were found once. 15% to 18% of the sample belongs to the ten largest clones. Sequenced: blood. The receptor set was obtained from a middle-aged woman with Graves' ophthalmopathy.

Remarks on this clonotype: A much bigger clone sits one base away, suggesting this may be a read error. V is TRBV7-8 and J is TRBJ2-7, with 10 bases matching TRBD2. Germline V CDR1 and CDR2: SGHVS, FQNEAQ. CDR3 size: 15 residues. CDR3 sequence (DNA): TGTGTCAGCAGCGGGCGGACTAGCGGAGCTTACGAGCAGTACTTC. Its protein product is CVSSGRTSGAYEQYF.

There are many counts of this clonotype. The CDR3 DNA reads as TGTGCCAGCACCTCGGGGAGAGGGGGCCATCAGCCCCAGCATTTT. Translating gives CASTSGRGGHQPQHF. The genes are TRBV2 and TRBJ1-5, with TRBD1 identical over 7 bases. Looked up from germline, CDR1 is SNHLY and CDR2 is FYNNEI. The CDR3 sequence is 15 residues long. Losses at the gene ends were 7 bases for V and 5 bases for J; bases not matched to a gene: 11.

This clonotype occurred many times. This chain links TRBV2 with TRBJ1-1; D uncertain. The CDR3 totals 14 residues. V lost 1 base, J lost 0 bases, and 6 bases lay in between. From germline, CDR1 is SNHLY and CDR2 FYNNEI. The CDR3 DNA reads TGTGCCAGCAGTGAAGACAGTTTGAACACTGAAGCTTTCTTT. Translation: CASSEDSLNTEAFF.

The CDR3 region is CASSSTEYGETQYF. Here the CDR3 DNA reads TGTGCCAGCAGCTCAACGGAGTATGGGGAGACCCAGTACTTC. The genes are TRBV5-6 and TRBJ2-5; D is unresolved. Deletions cut 3 bases from V and 5 bases from J, with 14 bases between. Germline CDR1 reads SGHDT; CDR2 reads YYEEEE. This CDR3 contains 14 residues.

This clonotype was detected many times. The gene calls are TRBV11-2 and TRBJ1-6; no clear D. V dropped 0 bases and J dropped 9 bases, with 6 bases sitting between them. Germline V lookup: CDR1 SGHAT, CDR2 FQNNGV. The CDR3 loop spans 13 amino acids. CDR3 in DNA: TGTGCCAGCAGCTTAGAAGTGGGTTCACCCCTCCACTTT. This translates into CASSLEVGSPLHF.

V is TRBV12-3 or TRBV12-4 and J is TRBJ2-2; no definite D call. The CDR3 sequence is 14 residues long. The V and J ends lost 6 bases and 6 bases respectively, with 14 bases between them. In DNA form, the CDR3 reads TGTGCCAGCAGCATCATCAGTGGCCCCGGGGAGCTGTTTTTT. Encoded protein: CASSIISGPGELFF.

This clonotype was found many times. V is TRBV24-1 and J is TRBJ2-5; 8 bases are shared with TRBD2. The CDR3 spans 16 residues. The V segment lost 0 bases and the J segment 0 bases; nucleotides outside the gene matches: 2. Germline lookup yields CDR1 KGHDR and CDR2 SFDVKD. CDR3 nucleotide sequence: TGTGCCACCAGTGATTTGGGGCGGGAGGACCAAGAGACCCAGTACTTC. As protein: CATSDLGREDQETQYF.

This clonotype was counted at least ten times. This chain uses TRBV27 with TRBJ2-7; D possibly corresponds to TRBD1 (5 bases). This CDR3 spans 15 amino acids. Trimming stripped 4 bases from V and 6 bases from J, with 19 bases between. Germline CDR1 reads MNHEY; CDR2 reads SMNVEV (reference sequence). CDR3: CASSSLQGSRLEQYF. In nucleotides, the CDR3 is TGTGCCAGCAGTTCCCTCCAGGGTTCGCGGCTCGAGCAGTACTTC.

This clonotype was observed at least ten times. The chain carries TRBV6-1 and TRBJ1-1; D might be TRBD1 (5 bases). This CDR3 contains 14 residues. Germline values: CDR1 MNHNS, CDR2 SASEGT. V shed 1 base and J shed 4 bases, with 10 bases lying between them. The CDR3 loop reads CASSEETVPTEAFF. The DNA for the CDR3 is TGTGCCAGCAGTGAAGAGACAGTTCCCACTGAAGCTTTCTTT.

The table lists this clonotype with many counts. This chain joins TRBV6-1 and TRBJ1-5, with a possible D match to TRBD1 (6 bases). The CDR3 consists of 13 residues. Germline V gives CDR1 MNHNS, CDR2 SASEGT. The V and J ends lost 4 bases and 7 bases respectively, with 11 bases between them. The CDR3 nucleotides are TGTGCCAGCAGTGTTCGGGGGGGCCAGCCCCAGCATTTT. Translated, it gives CASSVRGGQPQHF.

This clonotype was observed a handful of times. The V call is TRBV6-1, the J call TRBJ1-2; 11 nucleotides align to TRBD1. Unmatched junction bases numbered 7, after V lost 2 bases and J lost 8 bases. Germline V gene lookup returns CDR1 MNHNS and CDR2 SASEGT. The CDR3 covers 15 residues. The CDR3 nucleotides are TGTGCCAGCAGTGAAAGGACAGGGGGCGAGAGAGGCTACACCTTC. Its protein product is CASSERTGGERGYTF.

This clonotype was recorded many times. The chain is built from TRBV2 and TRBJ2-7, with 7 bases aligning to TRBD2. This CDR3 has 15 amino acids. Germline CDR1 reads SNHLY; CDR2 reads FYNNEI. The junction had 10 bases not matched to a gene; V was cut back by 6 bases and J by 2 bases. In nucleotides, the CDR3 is TGTGCCAGCAGAAGCGCAAGCGGGATTACCTACGAGCAGTACTTC. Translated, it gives CASRSASGITYEQYF.

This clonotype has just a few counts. This CDR3 reads CASSLNHNKETQYF. The CDR3 coding sequence is TGTGCCAGCAGCTTAAATCACAACAAAGAGACCCAGTACTTC. This chain connects TRBV7-2 to TRBJ2-5; D not resolved. V was clipped by 2 bases and J by 3 bases, with 10 bases between them. The CDR3 consists of 14 residues. In germline, CDR1 is SGHTA, CDR2 FQGNSA.

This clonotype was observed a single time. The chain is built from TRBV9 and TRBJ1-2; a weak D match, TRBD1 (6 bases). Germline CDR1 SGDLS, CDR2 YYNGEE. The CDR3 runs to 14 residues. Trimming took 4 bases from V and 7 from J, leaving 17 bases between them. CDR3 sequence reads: CASSKGQTLSGYTF. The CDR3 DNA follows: TGTGCCAGCAGCAAAGGACAGACTCTCTCTGGCTACACCTTC.

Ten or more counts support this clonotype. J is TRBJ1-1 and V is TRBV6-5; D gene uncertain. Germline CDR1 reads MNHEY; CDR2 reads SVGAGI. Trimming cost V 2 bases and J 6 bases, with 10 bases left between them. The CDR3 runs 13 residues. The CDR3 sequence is CASSYRTKAEAFF. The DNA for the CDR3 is TGTGCCAGCAGTTACAGGACGAAGGCTGAAGCTTTCTTT.

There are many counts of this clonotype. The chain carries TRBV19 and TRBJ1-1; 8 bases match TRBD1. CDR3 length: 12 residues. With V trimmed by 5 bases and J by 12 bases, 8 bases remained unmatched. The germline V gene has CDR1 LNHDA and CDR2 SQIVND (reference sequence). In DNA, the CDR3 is TGTGCCAGTAGTCTTCGGACAGGGACGACTTTCTTT. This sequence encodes CASSLRTGTTFF.

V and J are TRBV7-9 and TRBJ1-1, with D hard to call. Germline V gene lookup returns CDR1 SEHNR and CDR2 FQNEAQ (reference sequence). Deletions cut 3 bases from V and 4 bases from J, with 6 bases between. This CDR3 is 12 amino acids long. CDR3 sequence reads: CASSFRPTEAFF. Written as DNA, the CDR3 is TGTGCCAGCAGCTTTCGCCCCACTGAAGCTTTCTTT. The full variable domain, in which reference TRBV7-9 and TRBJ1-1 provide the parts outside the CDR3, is DTGVSQNPRHKITKRGQNVTFRCDPISEHNRLYWYRQTLGQGPEFLTYFQNEAQLEKSRLLSDRFSAERPKGSFSTLEIQRTEQGDSAMYLCASSFRPTEAFFGQGTRLTVV.

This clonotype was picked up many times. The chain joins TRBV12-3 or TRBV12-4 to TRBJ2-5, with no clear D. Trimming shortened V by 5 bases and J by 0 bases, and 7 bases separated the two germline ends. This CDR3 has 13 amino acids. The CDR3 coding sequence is TGTGCCAGCAGTGTATCCCACCAAGAGACCCAGTACTTC. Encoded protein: CASSVSHQETQYF.

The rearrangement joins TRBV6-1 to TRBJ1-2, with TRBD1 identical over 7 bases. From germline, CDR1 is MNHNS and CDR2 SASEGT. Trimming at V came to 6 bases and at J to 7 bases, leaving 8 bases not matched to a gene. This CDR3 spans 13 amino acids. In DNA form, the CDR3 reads TGTGCCAGCAGCCCAGACAGGGTCCGTGGCTACACCTTC. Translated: CASSPDRVRGYTF.

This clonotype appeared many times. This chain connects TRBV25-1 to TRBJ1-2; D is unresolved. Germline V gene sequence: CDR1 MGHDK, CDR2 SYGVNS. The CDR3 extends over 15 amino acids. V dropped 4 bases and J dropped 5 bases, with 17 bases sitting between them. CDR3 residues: CASSGPLARGYGYTF. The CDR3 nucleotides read TGTGCCAGCAGTGGGCCTTTGGCCCGAGGGTATGGCTACACCTTC.

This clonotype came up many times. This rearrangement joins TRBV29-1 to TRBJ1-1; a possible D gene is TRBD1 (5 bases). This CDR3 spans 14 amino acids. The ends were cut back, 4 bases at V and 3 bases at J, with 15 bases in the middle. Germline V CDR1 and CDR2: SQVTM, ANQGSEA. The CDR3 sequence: CSVVGRGRYTEAFF. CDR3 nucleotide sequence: TGCAGCGTTGTGGGGAGGGGCCGATACACTGAAGCTTTCTTT.

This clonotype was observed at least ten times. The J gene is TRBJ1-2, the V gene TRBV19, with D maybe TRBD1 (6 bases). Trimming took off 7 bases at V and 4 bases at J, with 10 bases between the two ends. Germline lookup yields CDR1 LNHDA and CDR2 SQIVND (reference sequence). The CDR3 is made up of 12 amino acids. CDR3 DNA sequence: TGTGCCAGTAAGGAGGGGGTCTATGGCTACACCTTC. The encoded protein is CASKEGVYGYTF.

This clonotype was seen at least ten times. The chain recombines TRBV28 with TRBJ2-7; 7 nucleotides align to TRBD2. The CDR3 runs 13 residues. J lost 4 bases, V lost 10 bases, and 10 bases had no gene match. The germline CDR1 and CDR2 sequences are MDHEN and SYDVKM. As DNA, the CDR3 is TGTGCCACCACCTGGGGCGGGGGATACGAGCAGTACTTC. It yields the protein CATTWGGGYEQYF.

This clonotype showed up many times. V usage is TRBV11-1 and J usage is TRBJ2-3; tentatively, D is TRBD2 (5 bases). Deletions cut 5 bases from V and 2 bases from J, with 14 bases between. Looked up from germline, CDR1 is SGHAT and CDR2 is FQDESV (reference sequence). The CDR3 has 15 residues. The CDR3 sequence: CASSGRDRLTDTQYF. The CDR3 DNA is TGTGCCAGCAGCGGACGGGATAGACTCACAGATACGCAGTATTTT. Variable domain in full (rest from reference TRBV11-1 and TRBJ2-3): EAEVAQSPRYKITEKSQAVAFWCDPISGHATLYWYRQILGQGPELLVQFQDESVVDDSQLPKDRFSAERLKGVDSTLKIQPAELGDSAMYLCASSGRDRLTDTQYFGPGTRLTVL.

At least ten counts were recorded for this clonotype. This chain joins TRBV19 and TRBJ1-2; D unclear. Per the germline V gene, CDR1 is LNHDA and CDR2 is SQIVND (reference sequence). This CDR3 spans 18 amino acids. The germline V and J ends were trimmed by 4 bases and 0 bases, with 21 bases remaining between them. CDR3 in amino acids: CASSTTRRPSAANYGYTF. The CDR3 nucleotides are TGTGCCAGTAGTACAACCCGGCGTCCTTCGGCCGCTAACTATGGCTACACCTTC. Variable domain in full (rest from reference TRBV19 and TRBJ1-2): DGGITQSPKYLFRKEGQNVTLSCEQNLNHDAMYWYRQDPGQGLRLIYYSQIVNDFQKGDIAEGYSVSREKKESFPLTVTSAQKNPTAFYLCASSTTRRPSAANYGYTFGSGTRLTVV.

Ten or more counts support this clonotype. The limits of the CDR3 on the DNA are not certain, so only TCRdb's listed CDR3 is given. CDR3 sequence reads: CASSIRARAGYTF. V and J are TRBV19 and TRBJ1-2; the D call of TRBD1 is as the table states it, not checked on the DNA. A total of 13 residues make up the CDR3, ends included. Germline CDR1 and CDR2: LNHDA and SQIVND (reference sequence).

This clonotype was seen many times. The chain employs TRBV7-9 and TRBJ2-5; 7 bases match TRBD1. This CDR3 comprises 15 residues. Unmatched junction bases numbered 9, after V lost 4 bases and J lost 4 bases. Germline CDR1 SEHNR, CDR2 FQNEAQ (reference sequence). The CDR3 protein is CASSSYRQGGETQYF. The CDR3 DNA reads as TGTGCCAGCAGCTCCTACCGACAGGGTGGAGAGACCCAGTACTTC.

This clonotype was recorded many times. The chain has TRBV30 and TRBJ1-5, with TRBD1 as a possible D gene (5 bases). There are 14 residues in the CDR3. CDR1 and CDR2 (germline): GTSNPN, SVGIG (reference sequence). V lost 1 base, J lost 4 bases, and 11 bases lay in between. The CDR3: CAWSARGPNQPQHF. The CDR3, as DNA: TGTGCCTGGAGTGCAAGGGGACCGAATCAGCCCCAGCATTTT.

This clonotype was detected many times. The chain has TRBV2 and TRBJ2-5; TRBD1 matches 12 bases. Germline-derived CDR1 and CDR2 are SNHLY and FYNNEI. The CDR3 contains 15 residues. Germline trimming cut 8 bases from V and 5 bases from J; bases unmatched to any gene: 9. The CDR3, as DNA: TGTGCCAGCCTGGCCGGGACAGGGGGCGCGGAGACCCAGTACTTC. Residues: CASLAGTGGAETQYF.

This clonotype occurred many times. CDR3 in DNA: TGTGCCAGCAGTCCCGGCCATTTTAACTATGGCTACACCTTC. This sequence encodes CASSPGHFNYGYTF. The V and J genes are TRBV27 and TRBJ1-2; D unresolved. Germline V gene data show CDR1 as MNHEY and CDR2 as SMNVEV (reference sequence). The length of the CDR3 is 14 residues. Trimming took off 5 bases at V and 1 base at J, with 11 bases between the two ends.